This T cell receptor (beta chain) was profiled in a study of CD8 T cells in Susac syndrome. With random hexamers, reverse transcription was performed on about 0.5 to 1 ug of RNA. Multiplex immunoSEQ PCR targeted 54 Vbeta and 13 Jbeta TCR beta segments. TCRdb reprocessed the immunoSEQ multiplex PCR reads with MiXCR, giving one entry per CDR3 protein. The sample lists around 300,000 distinct CDR3 sequences; around nine tenths were seen once. V lost 4 bases, J lost 2 bases, and 15 bases lay in between. Per the germline V gene, CDR1 is SGHDT and CDR2 is YYEEEE. The CDR3 has 15 amino acids. The authors carried out high-throughput sequencing of TCR beta. They applied it to CD8+ and CD4+ T cells obtained from blood. TEMRA cells were FACS-enriched, while CD8+ and CD4+ T cells were negatively isolated.

What was sequenced was CD8+ T cells from PBMCs. This sequence joins TRBV5-6 and TRBJ2-5; a weak D match, TRBD1 (6 bases). The TCR sequence derives from a human donor with multiple sclerosis. The CDR3: CASSTGNLVQETQYF. In DNA, the CDR3 is TGTGCCAGCAGCACAGGGAACCTTGTTCAAGAGACCCAGTACTTC.